The 8 T cell receptor beta chains reported below all come from one sample, sequenced in a study of cytomegalovirus exposure and HLA in healthy donors. The PCR was carried out with 60 Vbeta primers and 13 Jbeta primers. Profiling relied on immunoSEQ multiplex PCR, and the TCRdb table lists in-frame clones only, not all of them. The sample lists over 150,000 clones, 80% seen once, with around 13% in the top ten. Sequencing was performed on PBMCs. The receptors stem from a man under 40 in good health and CMV-seropositive.

The V and J genes are TRBV28 and TRBJ2-5, with 9 positions matching TRBD1. Trimming cost V 6 bases and J 5 bases; bases outside gene matches: 16. Germline-derived CDR1 and CDR2 are MDHEN and SYDVKM. The CDR3 is made up of 17 amino acids. CDR3 region: CASSTGGTGYQRETQYF. The CDR3 DNA sequence: TGTGCCAGCAGCACCGGCGGGACAGGGTACCAGCGGGAGACCCAGTACTTC.

V and J are TRBV7-9 and TRBJ2-1; 13 bases line up with TRBD2. The CDR3 has 15 amino acids. CDR1 SEHNR and CDR2 FQNEAQ come from the germline V gene (reference sequence). Unmatched junction bases numbered 7, after V lost 7 bases and J lost 7 bases. CDR3 DNA sequence: TGTGCCAGCACCAAGACTAGCGGGAGGTGGAATGAGCAGTTCTTC. Translated: CASTKTSGRWNEQFF.

The V call is TRBV28, the J call TRBJ2-5, with D unresolved. This CDR3 spans 13 amino acids. Germline CDR1 MDHEN, CDR2 SYDVKM. V dropped 3 bases and J dropped 6 bases, with 11 bases sitting between them. CDR3 sequence: CASSFVMRQTQYF. The CDR3 coding sequence is TGTGCCAGCAGTTTTGTCATGCGGCAGACCCAGTACTTC.

As concerns this clone: Mismatch with germline at one junction end may stem from a read error. V and J are TRBV5-1 and TRBJ2-5, with no clear D. The CDR3 has 13 amino acids. In germline, CDR1 is SGHRS, CDR2 YFSETQ. CDR3 bases: TGCGCCAGCAGCCCGCAGGCATCAGAGACCCGGTACTTC. This translates into CASSPQASETRYF.

This clone was found a few times. The chain links TRBV12-5 to TRBJ2-1, with D tentatively TRBD2 (5 bases). V lost 6 bases and J lost 0, with 21 bases in between. The germline V gene encodes CDR1 LGHNT and CDR2 FRNRAP. The CDR3 contains 18 residues. The CDR3 DNA reads TGTGCTAGTGGCATCACCGCTAGCTCCGGAAGCTCCTACAATGAGCAGTTCTTC. Translation: CASGITASSGSSYNEQFF. The complete variable domain, with remaining parts taken from reference TRBV12-5 and TRBJ2-1, reads DARVTQTPRHKVTEMGQEVTMRCQPILGHNTVFWYRQTMMQGLELLAYFRNRAPLDDSGMPKDRFSAEMPDATLATLKIQPSEPRDSAVYFCASGITASSGSSYNEQFFGPGTRLTVL.

The chain recombines TRBV5-4 with TRBJ2-7; TRBD1 is a possible D gene (5 bases). Trimming removed 2 bases from V and 6 bases from J, with 15 bases in between. The CDR3 spans 14 residues. Germline V gene lookup returns CDR1 SGHNT and CDR2 YYREEE (reference sequence). In nucleotides, the CDR3 is TGTGCCAGCAGCTTAGTCGCAGGGCCATGCGAGCAGTACTTC. It codes for CASSLVAGPCEQYF.

The chain couples TRBV2 to TRBJ1-5; D unresolved. Trimming took off 3 bases at V and 2 bases at J, with 14 bases between the two ends. The CDR3 loop spans 16 amino acids. Germline V lookup: CDR1 SNHLY, CDR2 FYNNEI. The CDR3 bases are TGTGCCAGCAGTGAGTCCCTGACAAGCCGCAATCAGCCCCAGCATTTT. Its protein product is CASSESLTSRNQPQHF.

This clone appeared a few times. V usage is TRBV5-1 and J usage is TRBJ2-6; 11 nucleotides line up with TRBD2. The CDR3 sequence is 17 residues long. V dropped 4 bases and J dropped 0; count of bases not matched to a gene: 3. In germline, CDR1 is SGHRS, CDR2 YFSETQ. The DNA of the CDR3 is TGCGCCAGCAGCCGCGGGACTAGCGGCTCTGGGGCCAACGTCCTGACTTTC. The encoded protein is CASSRGTSGSGANVLTF.